These 15 T cell receptor beta chains were sequenced from one sample in a study of T cell clonality in common variable immunodeficiency (dated by TCRdb to the mid-2010s). Study-wide findings and limitations: CVID TCRbeta sequences were reported to have fewer deletions and N-nucleotide insertions and to lack highly modified clones with 13 or more V deletions.

These receptors' targets are unknown. Libraries were made using the immunoSEQ multiplex PCR assay. TCRdb retrieved this table from immuneACCESS and kept in-frame rearrangements only. Not all clones are present; in checked studies, unresolved V genes account for under half, and no reason is known for the remainder. This sample was tabulated with roughly 13,000 clones, among which there are no singletons. The top ten clonotypes cover approximately 10% of the sample. The sample consisted of peripheral blood mononuclear cells. The receptors derive from a human donor with common variable immunodeficiency.

In the case of this clone: Coverage ceases 3 residues before the CDR3 finishes, and the germline J gene fills in the end. The chain uses TRBV7-2 and TRBJ2-5; D may be TRBD1 (6 bases). Trimming stripped 7 bases from V and 6 bases from J, with 21 bases between. Germline values: CDR1 SGHTA, CDR2 FQGNSA. This CDR3 is built from 15 residues. CDR3 bases read: TGTGCCAGCAAGCCTGGGGCAGGGGCTGCGCAGACC. Residues: CASKPGAGAAQT. The CDR3 in its entirety is CASKPGAGAAQTQYF.

Notes on this clone: Read data end 3 residues before the CDR3 end; the end is taken from the germline J gene. V and J are TRBV19 and TRBJ2-7; 12 nucleotides agree with TRBD1. V dropped 2 bases and J dropped 6; count of bases not matched to a gene: 8. The CDR3 is made up of 16 amino acids. CDR1 and CDR2 from the germline V gene are LNHDA and SQIVND (reference sequence). The CDR3 is CASSISRGQGAGEQYF. The DNA read from the CDR3 is TGTGCCAGTAGTATATCAAGGGGACAGGGGGCTGGCGAG.

This clone is termed medium-sized (0.01 to 0.1%). The read ends 3 residues shy of where the CDR3 ends; the end is completed using the germline J gene. The chain uses TRBV6-4 and TRBJ2-2; weak D call: TRBD2 (5 bases). Between the trimmed V and J ends, which lost 4 bases and 5 bases, there was a span of 11 bases. Germline V gives CDR1 MRHNA, CDR2 SNTAGT. The CDR3 has 14 amino acids. Partial CDR3 DNA: TGTGCCAGCAGTGCGTTTCCGGGGACCGGGGAG. Translated: CASSAFPGTGE. The CDR3, in full, reads CASSAFPGTGELFF.

This clone was counted between two and nine times. The CDR3 end is not reached by the read, which stops 3 residues before it; the germline J gene fills it in. The rearrangement joins TRBV18 to TRBJ2-7, with D unclear. CDR1 is KGHSH, CDR2 LQKENI, per germline. The CDR3 runs to 14 residues. V lost 2 bases and J 2 bases, leaving 10 bases between the germline ends. CDR3 sequence reads: CASSPMAVAYEQYF. The DNA read from the CDR3 is TGTGCCAGCTCACCAATGGCAGTGGCCTACGAG. Complete variable domain (other parts from reference TRBV18 and TRBJ2-7): NAGVMQNPRHLVRRRGQEARLRCSPMKGHSHVYWYRQLPEEGLKFMVYLQKENIIDESGMPKERFSAEFPKEGPSILRIQQVVRGDSAAYFCASSPMAVAYEQYFGPGTRLTVT.

As for this clone: The DNA ends 3 residues before the CDR3 does, and the rest of the CDR3 is filled in from the germline J gene. The gene calls are TRBV7-9 and TRBJ2-5; the D gene is possibly TRBD2 (5 bases). V dropped 2 bases and J dropped 5 bases, with 12 bases sitting between them. Germline V CDR1 and CDR2: SEHNR, FQNEAQ (reference sequence). CDR3 size: 14 residues. Here the CDR3 reads CASSLLEGAETQYF. The DNA read from the CDR3 is TGTGCCAGCAGCTTACTTGAGGGCGCGGAGACC. Together with reference TRBV7-9 and TRBJ2-5, the CDR3 gives the full variable domain: DTGVSQNPRHKITKRGQNVTFRCDPISEHNRLYWYRQTLGQGPEFLTYFQNEAQLEKSRLLSDRFSAERPKGSFSTLEIQRTEQGDSAMYLCASSLLEGAETQYFGPGTRLLVL.

Details on this clone: The read gets to within 3 residues of the CDR3 end, and the germline J gene fills in the rest. The chain recombines TRBV19 with TRBJ2-5; the match to TRBD2 covers 9 bases. CDR1 is LNHDA and CDR2 is SQIVND in the germline V gene (reference sequence). The CDR3 is made up of 15 amino acids. With 3 bases clipped from V and 3 bases from J, the junction kept 5 bases outside the gene matches. The CDR3: CASSIRLAGKETQYF. The CDR3 bases that were read are TGTGCCAGTAGTATCCGGCTAGCGGGGAAAGAGACC.

This clone was seen a handful of times. The read terminates 3 residues before the CDR3 end, so the remaining end is supplied by the germline J gene. This chain uses TRBV19 with TRBJ1-4; a possible D gene is TRBD1 (5 bases). V was clipped by 5 bases and J by 8 bases, with 18 bases between them. CDR3 length: 15 amino acids. Germline assignment: CDR1 LNHDA and CDR2 SQIVND (reference sequence). This chain's CDR3 is CASSPGGGSREKLFF. The DNA read from the CDR3 is TGTGCCAGTAGTCCCGGTGGGGGGAGTCGGGAAAAA. The whole variable domain, filled in from reference TRBV19 and TRBJ1-4, reads DGGITQSPKYLFRKEGQNVTLSCEQNLNHDAMYWYRQDPGQGLRLIYYSQIVNDFQKGDIAEGYSVSREKKESFPLTVTSAQKNPTAFYLCASSPGGGSREKLFFGSGTQLSVL.

Ten or more counts support this clone. The observed sequence ends 3 residues before the CDR3 terminus, with the missing tail filled in from the germline J gene. V and J are TRBV20-1 and TRBJ2-2; 10 bases align to TRBD2. Germline CDR1 and CDR2: DFQATT and SNEGSKA (reference sequence). The CDR3 has 14 residues. The V segment lost 5 bases and the J segment 5 bases; nucleotides outside the gene matches: 5. The CDR3: CSAQRGGGTGELFF. Incomplete CDR3 DNA: TGCAGTGCTCAGCGGGGGGGCGGGACCGGGGAG.

In regard to this clone: The CDR3 end is not reached by the read, which stops 3 residues before it; the germline J gene fills it in. The chain joins TRBV20-1 to TRBJ2-7; 7 bases fit TRBD1. The CDR3 loop spans 12 amino acids. Germline values: CDR1 DFQATT, CDR2 SNEGSKA (reference sequence). V shed 6 bases, J shed 6 bases, and the junction held 8 bases outside the gene matches. Incomplete CDR3 DNA: TGCAGTGCGGAGGAGACAGGGCGCGAG. It is translated as CSAEETGRE. The CDR3 in full is CSAEETGREQYF.

This clone was seen a few times. The CDR3 end is not reached by the read, which stops 3 residues before it; the germline J gene fills it in. The gene calls are TRBV6-1 and TRBJ1-1, with TRBD1 matching over 8 bases. Trimming took 4 bases from V and 1 from J; bases not matched to a gene: 8. The CDR3 is 16 amino acids. Germline V gene data show CDR1 as MNHNS and CDR2 as SASEGT. CDR3 protein: CASSGRPGTGNTEAFF. Incomplete CDR3 DNA: TGTGCCAGCAGTGGCCGCCCCGGGACAGGGAACACTGAA.

Turning to this clone: Its ends do not fully match the called genes, so a read error is possible. The read terminates 3 residues ahead of where the CDR3 ends, so the germline J gene completes it. The V call is TRBV7-7, the J call TRBJ2-5; D possibly corresponds to TRBD2 (5 bases). Germline values: CDR1 SSHAT, CDR2 FNYEAQ (reference sequence). The length of the CDR3 is 14 residues. CDR3 bases read: TGTGCTAGCAGCAAAACTAGAAACCAAGAGACC. It translates to CASSKTRNQET. The full CDR3 protein reads CASSKTRNQETQYF.

This clone showed up just a few times. Read data end 3 residues before the CDR3 end; the end is taken from the germline J gene. The rearrangement joins TRBV7-9 to TRBJ1-6; no definite D call. In germline, CDR1 is SEHNR, CDR2 FQNEAQ (reference sequence). The V and J ends lost 5 bases and 7 bases respectively, with 15 bases between them. The CDR3 sequence is 15 residues long. The CDR3: CASSPRTQPNSPLHF. The covered CDR3 bases are TGTGCCAGCAGCCCAAGGACTCAACCGAATTCACCC.

CDR3 amino acids: CASSIAPINRGNNYEQYF. The CDR3 bases that were read are TGTGCCAGTAGTATTGCCCCTATCAACAGGGGAAATAACTACGAG. This chain links TRBV19 with TRBJ2-7, with 7 bases aligning to TRBD1. The CDR3 extends 3 residues past the end of the read, so its final part is completed from the germline J gene. This CDR3 has 18 residues. The V gene end was trimmed by 3 bases and the J gene end by 3 bases; junction bases not matched to a gene: 17. In germline, CDR1 is LNHDA, CDR2 SQIVND (reference sequence).

On this clone itself: The CDR3 end is not reached by the read, which stops 3 residues before it; the germline J gene fills it in. This sequence joins TRBV7-6 and TRBJ1-6, with 7 bases that match TRBD1. Trimming removed 1 base from V and 11 bases from J; junction bases left unmatched: 8. This CDR3 region has 15 residues. Germline lookup yields CDR1 SGHVS and CDR2 FNYEAQ. The CDR3 region is CASSLVGGQGAPLHF. CDR3 DNA (partial): TGTGCCAGCAGCTTAGTGGGGGGCCAGGGGGCACCC. Variable domain in full (rest from reference TRBV7-6 and TRBJ1-6): GAGVSQSPRYKVTKRGQDVALRCDPISGHVSLYWYRQALGQGPEFLTYFNYEAQQDKSGLPNDRFSAERPEGSISTLTIQRTEQRDSAMYRCASSLVGGQGAPLHFGNGTRLTVT.

Comment on this clone: The read ends 3 residues before the CDR3 terminus; that terminus is restored from the germline J gene. The rearrangement joins TRBV7-3 to TRBJ1-1, with TRBD1 as a possible D gene (6 bases). The germline V gene has CDR1 SGHTA and CDR2 FQGTGA. With 5 bases removed from V and 6 bases from J, the gap between germline ends came to 19 bases. CDR3 size: 15 residues. This CDR3 reads CASSPRGGGWAEAFF. The sequenced CDR3 bases are TGTGCCAGCAGCCCCCGAGGGGGGGGTTGGGCTGAA.